This T cell receptor beta chain was sequenced in a study of cytomegalovirus exposure and HLA in healthy donors. Findings and caveats of the study: Earlier results showed most TCR beta V segments being productive about 87% or about 30% of the time.

Germline V gene data show CDR1 as SEHNR and CDR2 as FQNEAQ (reference sequence). V shed 4 bases and J shed 4 bases, with 13 bases lying between them. The CDR3 is 14 amino acids. On this clone itself: Its antigen remains unknown.

Primers included in the PCR were 60 Vbeta and 13 Jbeta primers. TCRdb's copy holds only in-frame clones and misses some; the assay was immunoSEQ multiplex PCR. Its clone listing holds approximately 68,000 clones. The TCR sequence derives from a female donor in good health and CMV-seropositive. Sequencing was performed on PBMCs. The V gene is TRBV7-9, the J gene TRBJ1-2; possible D gene TRBD1, 6 bases. CDR3 protein: CASSSDRKFYGYTF. The CDR3 bases are TGTGCCAGCAGCTCGGACAGAAAATTCTATGGCTACACCTTC.